Listed below are T cell receptor beta chains from one sample, sequenced in a study of blood T cell repertoires in COVID-19. Repertoires were generated with immunoSEQ multiplex PCR, while TCRdb's copy carries only in-frame clones and drops some. The sample lists about 220,000 clones; around 82% were seen once. Sample: peripheral blood. These TCRs come from a woman aged 25-40 years who had recovered from COVID-19. The CDR3 runs from the conserved cysteine through the conserved F or W. The D gene is left open where the match is weak. Part of the rows lack a size; the others show once, few, many or a class for expanded clones.

CDR3 protein | CDR3 DNA | J gene | D gene | clone size | V gene
CASSLASTGGDYGYTF | TGTGCCAGCAGCTTAGCGTCAACAGGGGGCGACTATGGCTACACCTTC | TRBJ1-2 | TRBD1 | NA | TRBV7-9
CASSQVVGGLDGYTF | TGTGCCAGCAGCCAAGTCGTAGGGGGCCTCGATGGCTACACCTTC | TRBJ1-2 | TRBD1 | once | TRBV3-1/TRBV3-2
CASSPGIGSGDTQYF | TGTGCCAGCAGCCCCGGTATAGGGAGTGGAGATACGCAGTATTTT | TRBJ2-3 | NA | NA | TRBV28
CASSLFAGSANEQFF | TGTGCTAGCAGCTTATTCGCGGGATCTGCCAATGAGCAGTTCTTC | TRBJ2-1 | NA | NA | TRBV7-7
CASSLSGQAFTDTQYF | TGTGCCAGCAGTTTATCGGGACAGGCCTTCACAGATACGCAGTATTTT | TRBJ2-3 | TRBD1 | NA | TRBV28
CASSEAGGSEQFF | TGCGCCAGCAGTGAGGCGGGAGGATCTGAGCAGTTCTTC | TRBJ2-1 | TRBD2 | NA | TRBV10-2
CASSLGGGPEGEQFF | TGTGCCAGCAGCTTAGGGGGAGGGCCCGAGGGTGAGCAGTTCTTC | TRBJ2-1 | TRBD2 | NA | TRBV11-3
CASSPGTWNTEAFF | TGTGCCAGCTCACCTGGGACATGGAACACTGAAGCTTTCTTT | TRBJ1-1 | NA | NA | TRBV18
CASSLGPAGINGELFF | TGCGCCAGCAGCTTGGGCCCAGCGGGAATCAACGGGGAGCTGTTTTTT | TRBJ2-2 | TRBD2 | once | TRBV5-1
CATSDLQRGPDTQYF | TGTGCCACCAGTGATTTGCAGCGGGGCCCAGATACGCAGTATTTT | TRBJ2-3 | TRBD2 | NA | TRBV24-1
CATSDRTYEGEQYF | TGTGCCACCAGTGATCGAACATATGAGGGCGAGCAGTACTTC | TRBJ2-7 | NA | NA | TRBV24-1
CASSKIPTPGAEAFF | TGTGCCAGCAGCAAAATCCCCACCCCGGGGGCTGAAGCTTTCTTT | TRBJ1-1 | NA | few | TRBV21-1
CASSPLSDSYNEQFF | TGCGCCAGCAGCCCTCTGAGCGACTCCTACAATGAGCAGTTCTTC | TRBJ2-1 | NA | NA | TRBV4-1
CASSVDSYNEQFF | TGTGCCAGCAGCGTAGATAGCTACAATGAGCAGTTCTTC | TRBJ2-1 | NA | NA | TRBV9
CSVDANLGTGELFF | TGCAGCGTTGACGCCAACCTCGGGACCGGGGAGCTGTTTTTT | TRBJ2-2 | NA | NA | TRBV29-1
CSVVLTSGTEQYF | TGCAGCGTTGTCCTGACTAGCGGGACCGAGCAGTACTTC | TRBJ2-7 | TRBD2 | NA | TRBV29-1
CASSLFDRGRFEAFF | TGTGCCAGCAGTTTATTTGACAGGGGGCGATTTGAAGCTTTCTTT | TRBJ1-1 | TRBD1 | NA | TRBV28
CASSRTAGNTIYF | TGTGCCAGCAGTCGGACAGCCGGAAACACCATATATTTT | TRBJ1-3 | NA | NA | TRBV6-5
CASSSGTGGSYEQYF | TGCGCCAGCAGTTCCGGGACAGGGGGGTCCTACGAGCAGTACTTC | TRBJ2-7 | TRBD1 | NA | TRBV10-1
CASSSPSGRAETQYF | TGTGCCAGCAGTTCGCCCAGCGGGAGAGCGGAGACCCAGTACTTC | TRBJ2-5 | TRBD2 | NA | TRBV6-2/TRBV6-3
CASSGDRQEQYF | TGTGCCAGCAGCGGGGACAGGCAGGAGCAGTACTTC | TRBJ2-7 | TRBD1 | NA | TRBV5-5
CASSDPNLTGIKNIQYF | TGCGCCAGCAGTGACCCCAACTTAACAGGGATCAAAAACATTCAGTACTTC | TRBJ2-4 | NA | NA | TRBV10-1
CASLPLDSANTGELFF | TGTGCCAGCTTACCGTTGGACAGCGCGAACACCGGGGAGCTGTTTTTT | TRBJ2-2 | NA | NA | TRBV19
CASSFGVRRGYNEQFF | TGTGCCAGCAGTTTTGGGGTCCGGAGGGGATACAATGAGCAGTTCTTC | TRBJ2-1 | NA | NA | TRBV28
CASSVVVTGEAFF | TGTGCCAGCAGCGTAGTGGTTACTGGTGAAGCTTTCTTT | TRBJ1-1 | NA | NA | TRBV9
CSVAGGTGAPEAFF | TGCAGCGTTGCCGGGGGGACAGGGGCTCCTGAAGCTTTCTTT | TRBJ1-1 | TRBD1 | once | TRBV29-1
CASSETLAGEETQYF | TGTGCCAGCAGTGAAACTTTAGCGGGAGAAGAGACCCAGTACTTC | TRBJ2-5 | TRBD2 | NA | TRBV28
CASSLEGGEKLFF | TGTGCCAGCAGCTTAGAAGGGGGTGAAAAACTGTTTTTT | TRBJ1-4 | NA | NA | TRBV7-9
CASSLGQGWRETQYF | TGTGCCAGCAGCCTTGGACAGGGGTGGAGAGAGACCCAGTACTTC | TRBJ2-5 | TRBD1 | once | TRBV5-6
CASSRRESGTDTQYF | TGTGCCAGCAGCCGGCGGGAGTCGGGCACAGATACGCAGTATTTT | TRBJ2-3 | TRBD2 | many | TRBV3-1/TRBV3-2
CSAIQGYEQYF | TGCAGTGCTATACAGGGCTACGAGCAGTACTTC | TRBJ2-7 | NA | NA | TRBV20-1
CASSVSAGISYEQYF | TGTGCCAGCAGCGTCTCCGCAGGCATCTCCTACGAGCAGTACTTC | TRBJ2-7 | NA | few | TRBV9
CASSSQGNSPLHF | TGTGCCAGCAGCAGTCAGGGGAACTCACCCCTCCACTTT | TRBJ1-6 | NA | NA | TRBV11-2
CASSLETGSGEYYNEQFF | TGTGCCAGCAGCTTAGAAACGGGCAGCGGGGAGTACTACAATGAGCAGTTCTTC | TRBJ2-1 | TRBD2 | NA | TRBV11-3
CASSELAGYIDTQYF | TGTGCCAGCAGTGAATTAGCGGGATACATAGATACGCAGTATTTT | TRBJ2-3 | TRBD2 | NA | TRBV2
CASSSISGRVGTGELFF | TGTGCCAGCAGCTCCATTAGCGGGAGGGTTGGCACCGGGGAGCTGTTTTTT | TRBJ2-2 | TRBD2 | NA | TRBV11-2
CASSYGTGKGNQPQHF | TGTGCCAGTAGTTATGGGACAGGGAAGGGCAATCAGCCCCAGCATTTT | TRBJ1-5 | TRBD1 | NA | TRBV19
CASSLILARILDEQFF | TGTGCCAGCAGTTTAATCCTAGCTAGGATCTTAGATGAGCAGTTCTTC | TRBJ2-1 | NA | NA | TRBV27
CASSLGGGLAGGEQYF | TGTGCCAGCAGCTTAGGGGGAGGACTAGCGGGAGGCGAGCAGTACTTC | TRBJ2-7 | TRBD2 | once | TRBV7-9
CAQRENTGELFF | TGTGCCCAGAGGGAGAACACCGGGGAGCTGTTTTTT | TRBJ2-2 | NA | NA | TRBV12-3/TRBV12-4
CASKQQGAGNQPQHF | TGTGCCAGTAAACAACAGGGGGCAGGCAATCAGCCCCAGCATTTT | TRBJ1-5 | TRBD1 | NA | TRBV19
CASNLAGALYEQYF | TGTGCCAGTAACTTAGCGGGAGCGCTCTACGAGCAGTACTTC | TRBJ2-7 | TRBD2 | NA | TRBV28
CASREQGITGANVLTF | TGTGCCAGCAGGGAACAGGGGATCACTGGGGCCAACGTCCTGACTTTC | TRBJ2-6 | TRBD1 | NA | TRBV6-1
CASSYLDRLGYTF | TGTGCCAGCAGTTACTTGGACAGGCTTGGCTACACCTTC | TRBJ1-2 | TRBD1 | NA | TRBV6-2/TRBV6-3
CASSARDRDEKLFF | TGTGCCAGCAGCGCCCGGGACAGGGATGAAAAACTGTTTTTT | TRBJ1-4 | TRBD1 | NA | TRBV7-9
CAWSVTGNSWPQHF | TGTGCCTGGAGTGTTACGGGAAACTCGTGGCCCCAGCATTTT | TRBJ1-5 | NA | NA | TRBV30
CAWGTGGNSPLHF | TGTGCCTGGGGGACAGGGGGGAATTCACCCCTCCACTTT | TRBJ1-6 | TRBD1 | NA | TRBV30
CASSYSDRGESQYF | TGTGCCAGCAGTTACTCCGACAGGGGAGAGAGCCAGTACTTC | TRBJ2-5 | TRBD1 | NA | TRBV6-2/TRBV6-3
CASSVAAGLGLAGDEQYF | TGTGCCAGCAGCGTCGCGGCAGGGCTAGGACTAGCGGGAGACGAGCAGTACTTC | TRBJ2-7 | TRBD2 | NA | TRBV9
CASSSSTGEQFF | TGTGCCAGCAGTTCTTCTACCGGTGAGCAGTTCTTC | TRBJ2-1 | NA | NA | TRBV12-3/TRBV12-4
CASSLGGASNTIYF | TGCGCCAGCAGCTTGGGGGGCGCGAGCAACACCATATATTTT | TRBJ1-3 | NA | few | TRBV5-1
CASSEIPSGQGGTEAFF | TGTGCCAGCAGTGAAATTCCGTCTGGTCAGGGCGGCACTGAAGCTTTCTTT | TRBJ1-1 | NA | NA | TRBV2